A selection of T cell receptor beta chains follows, all from one sample in a study of cytomegalovirus exposure and HLA in healthy donors. Measured with immunoSEQ multiplex PCR; TCRdb has only the in-frame clones, and not every one. The table shows over 150,000 clones, with roughly 80% occurring only once. Sequencing input: PBMCs. The receptors come from a boy aged 2 to 10 in good health and CMV-seronegative. Each CDR3 is given with its conserved first and last residue. Fields, in order: D gene, V gene, clone size, J gene, CDR3 protein, CDR3 DNA. A D gene is named only where the DNA matches it firmly. A clone size is listed for some rows: how often the clone was seen (once, few, many), or a class if it is expanded.

d_call: .; v_call: TRBV25-1; clone_size: .; j_call: TRBJ1-6; cdr3_aa: CASSEGLFSYNSPLHF; cdr3_nt: TGTGCCAGCAGTGAAGGCCTTTTCTCCTATAATTCACCCCTCCACTTT
d_call: .; v_call: TRBV4-1; clone_size: .; j_call: TRBJ2-7; cdr3_aa: CASSQSPRDSYEQYF; cdr3_nt: TGCGCCAGCAGCCAAAGTCCCCGAGACAGTTACGAGCAGTACTTC
d_call: .; v_call: TRBV2; clone_size: .; j_call: TRBJ2-7; cdr3_aa: CASSVGQMDEQYF; cdr3_nt: TGTGCCAGCAGTGTTGGGCAGATGGACGAGCAGTACTTC
d_call: .; v_call: TRBV6-6; clone_size: .; j_call: TRBJ2-2; cdr3_aa: CASREDYPGTGELFF; cdr3_nt: TGTGCCAGCAGAGAAGACTACCCGGGTACCGGGGAGCTGTTTTTT
d_call: TRBD1; v_call: TRBV5-1; clone_size: once; j_call: TRBJ1-2; cdr3_aa: CASRIKDRGAGGYTF; cdr3_nt: TGCGCCAGCAGGATAAAGGACAGGGGCGCCGGAGGCTACACCTTC
d_call: TRBD2; v_call: TRBV29-1; clone_size: .; j_call: TRBJ2-5; cdr3_aa: CSVVGGRAGQETQYF; cdr3_nt: TGCAGCGTTGTAGGAGGGAGGGCCGGCCAAGAGACCCAGTACTTC
d_call: .; v_call: TRBV5-8; clone_size: .; j_call: TRBJ1-5; cdr3_aa: CASSLDGTQRNQPQHF; cdr3_nt: TGTGCCAGCAGCTTGGACGGGACACAACGAAATCAGCCCCAGCATTTT
d_call: TRBD1; v_call: TRBV6-1; clone_size: few; j_call: TRBJ2-7; cdr3_aa: CASSDRGHTYEQYF; cdr3_nt: TGTGCCAGCAGCGACAGGGGTCACACCTACGAGCAGTACTTC
d_call: TRBD1; v_call: TRBV4-1; clone_size: .; j_call: TRBJ1-6; cdr3_aa: CASSSQGTGDSPLHF; cdr3_nt: TGCGCCAGCAGCTCCCAGGGGACAGGGGATTCACCCCTCCACTTT
d_call: .; v_call: TRBV18; clone_size: .; j_call: TRBJ1-4; cdr3_aa: CASSPWGLRVTNEKLFF; cdr3_nt: TGTGCCAGCTCACCATGGGGCCTTAGGGTCACTAATGAAAAACTGTTTTTT
d_call: TRBD1; v_call: TRBV27; clone_size: .; j_call: TRBJ2-2; cdr3_aa: CASRLGQHTGELFF; cdr3_nt: TGTGCCAGCAGGCTGGGACAGCACACCGGGGAGCTGTTTTTT
d_call: .; v_call: TRBV25-1; clone_size: .; j_call: TRBJ2-2; cdr3_aa: CASSEEWVGGGTGELFF; cdr3_nt: TGTGCCAGCAGTGAAGAGTGGGTGGGAGGAGGAACCGGGGAGCTGTTTTTT
d_call: .; v_call: TRBV5-4; clone_size: .; j_call: TRBJ1-6; cdr3_aa: CASSLVDSNSPLHF; cdr3_nt: TGTGCCAGCAGCTTGGTTGACAGCAATTCACCCCTCCACTTT
d_call: .; v_call: TRBV29-1; clone_size: .; j_call: TRBJ2-7; cdr3_aa: CSVSSSYEQYF; cdr3_nt: TGCAGCGTTTCGTCCTCCTACGAGCAGTACTTC
d_call: TRBD1; v_call: TRBV6-1; clone_size: .; j_call: TRBJ2-5; cdr3_aa: CASSGDRQETQYF; cdr3_nt: TGTGCCAGCAGTGGGGACAGGCAAGAGACCCAGTACTTC
d_call: .; v_call: TRBV7-2; clone_size: once; j_call: TRBJ2-3; cdr3_aa: CASSFARRSTDTQYF; cdr3_nt: TGTGCCAGCAGCTTCGCGCGGAGGAGCACAGATACGCAGTATTTT
d_call: .; v_call: TRBV5-6; clone_size: .; j_call: TRBJ2-3; cdr3_aa: CASSLVTDTQYF; cdr3_nt: TGTGCCAGCAGCTTGGTAACAGATACGCAGTATTTT
d_call: .; v_call: TRBV6-6; clone_size: .; j_call: TRBJ2-2; cdr3_aa: CASTKPRVGNTGELFF; cdr3_nt: TGTGCCAGCACCAAACCCCGGGTCGGGAACACCGGGGAGCTGTTTTTT
d_call: .; v_call: TRBV5-1; clone_size: .; j_call: TRBJ1-2; cdr3_aa: CASSSHSTYGYTF; cdr3_nt: TGCGCCAGCAGCTCCCACAGCACGTATGGCTACACCTTC
d_call: .; v_call: TRBV2; clone_size: .; j_call: TRBJ2-7; cdr3_aa: CASRIQGFDEQYF; cdr3_nt: TGTGCCAGCAGGATACAGGGTTTCGACGAGCAGTACTTC
d_call: .; v_call: TRBV15; clone_size: once; j_call: TRBJ2-7; cdr3_aa: CATSRDNFLSSYEQYF; cdr3_nt: TGTGCCACCAGCAGAGATAATTTTCTGAGCTCCTACGAGCAGTACTTC
d_call: .; v_call: TRBV29-1; clone_size: .; j_call: TRBJ1-1; cdr3_aa: CSVTENTEAFF; cdr3_nt: TGCAGCGTTACAGAGAACACTGAAGCTTTCTTT
d_call: TRBD2; v_call: TRBV6-5; clone_size: .; j_call: TRBJ2-3; cdr3_aa: CASGRGTDTQYF; cdr3_nt: TGTGCCAGCGGGAGGGGTACAGATACGCAGTATTTT
d_call: .; v_call: TRBV5-6; clone_size: .; j_call: TRBJ2-5; cdr3_aa: CASSLEGEGVAETQYF; cdr3_nt: TGTGCCAGCAGCTTGGAGGGGGAAGGAGTCGCAGAGACCCAGTACTTC
d_call: TRBD1; v_call: TRBV6-1; clone_size: .; j_call: TRBJ1-1; cdr3_aa: CASSASRGQGAFGAFF; cdr3_nt: TGTGCCAGCAGTGCCAGCCGGGGACAGGGGGCCTTTGGAGCTTTCTTT
d_call: TRBD1; v_call: TRBV28; clone_size: .; j_call: TRBJ1-4; cdr3_aa: CASSPPGDSNEKLFF; cdr3_nt: TGTGCCAGCAGTCCGCCTGGGGACAGTAATGAAAAACTGTTTTTT
d_call: TRBD1; v_call: TRBV29-1; clone_size: once; j_call: TRBJ2-7; cdr3_aa: CSVRGTASYEQYF; cdr3_nt: TGCAGCGTGAGGGGGACAGCTTCCTACGAGCAGTACTTC
d_call: TRBD1; v_call: TRBV10-3; clone_size: .; j_call: TRBJ1-2; cdr3_aa: CAINFRDRDHGYTF; cdr3_nt: TGTGCCATCAATTTCCGGGACAGGGATCATGGCTACACCTTC
d_call: TRBD2; v_call: TRBV2; clone_size: .; j_call: TRBJ2-2; cdr3_aa: CASRRTSGNTGELFF; cdr3_nt: TGTGCCAGCAGGCGGACTAGCGGGAACACCGGGGAGCTGTTTTTT
d_call: TRBD1; v_call: TRBV10-2; clone_size: .; j_call: TRBJ1-1; cdr3_aa: CASSGSHGGQVNTEAFF; cdr3_nt: TGCGCCAGCAGTGGCTCGCACGGGGGACAGGTGAACACTGAAGCTTTCTTT
d_call: .; v_call: TRBV5-1; clone_size: .; j_call: TRBJ1-1; cdr3_aa: CASSASGLLNTEAFF; cdr3_nt: TGCGCCAGCAGCGCCTCGGGACTGTTGAACACTGAAGCTTTCTTT